The TCR beta chain described here comes from a study of control samples from healthy donors and cancer patients. The method was immunoSEQ multiplex PCR; TCRdb's version includes in-frame clones alone and lacks a portion of them. The sample gives some 150,000 clones, 93% of which show up once; around 2.2% is in the top ten. Germline V gives CDR1 KGHDR, CDR2 SFDVKD. V was clipped by 1 base and J by 7 bases; unmatched bases: 8. CDR3 length equals 16 residues. V usage is TRBV24-1 and J usage is TRBJ2-3; 9 nucleotides match TRBD1. The TCR was taken from a man in his fifties in good health. The sequencing sample was made of blood. CDR3: CATSDFGGTGLNTQYF. DNA of the CDR3: TGTGCCACCAGTGATTTTGGAGGGACAGGGTTGAATACGCAGTATTTT.